This T cell receptor beta chain is from a study of CD8 T cells in ankylosing spondylitis. Study results and caveats: Both synovial fluid and blood in reactive arthritis had previously been reported to carry some motif variants. Within peripheral blood, clones linked to disease were CD8+ and relatively rare. A TCR beta motif of under ten highly homologous variants seemed to mark ankylosing spondylitis blood. Significant enrichment of disease-linked clones was reportedly seen in matched ankylosing spondylitis synovial fluid.

This CDR3 spans 16 amino acids. In germline, CDR1 is SEHNR, CDR2 FQNEAQ (reference sequence). The V gene end was trimmed by 2 bases and the J gene end by 4 bases; junction bases not matched to a gene: 7. The authors made TCR beta libraries by quantitative 5'-RACE with molecular barcodes. TCRdb ran MiXCR on the 5' RACE reads and lists one entry per CDR3 protein. The sample shows around 430,000 distinct CDR3 sequences, roughly 15% of them seen only once. This clonotype was seen more than once but under ten times. Its antigen is not known. The J gene is TRBJ2-1, the V gene TRBV7-9; the match to TRBD2 covers 8 bases. Sequencing used blood, either unsorted or a sorted T cell fraction (not recorded which). This clonotype was obtained from a male donor with ankylosing spondylitis. The CDR3 sequence is CASSLIGASGYNEQFF. DNA of the CDR3: TGTGCCAGCAGCTTAATTGGGGCTAGCGGGTACAATGAGCAGTTCTTC.